A selection of T cell receptor beta chains follows, all from one sample in a study of a mutant IDH1 vaccine in newly diagnosed glioma. Assay used: immunoSEQ multiplex PCR; TCRdb lists only in-frame clones, some missing. The sample carries around 100,000 clones, roughly nine tenths recorded once. No antigens are known for them. The material was PBMCs, obtained from a glioma patient whose treatment included an IDH1 peptide vaccine. Every receptor here comes from a woman in her forties or fifties with glioma. Both conserved end residues are part of each CDR3. A D gene is named only where the DNA matches it firmly. Only some rows state a clone size, as once, few, many or a class for expanded clones.

abundance: .
j_gene: TRBJ2-5
d_gene: TRBD1
v_gene: TRBV5-1
CDR3aa: CASSLAGQGSETQYF
CDR3nt: TGCGCCAGCAGCTTAGCGGGACAGGGGTCGGAGACCCAGTACTTC

abundance: .
j_gene: TRBJ1-3
d_gene: .
v_gene: TRBV20-1
CDR3aa: CSAPAPGTIYF
CDR3nt: TGCAGTGCCCCGGCCCCCGGCACCATATATTTT

abundance: .
j_gene: TRBJ1-2
d_gene: .
v_gene: TRBV6-5
CDR3aa: CASSYSPSNYGYTF
CDR3nt: TGTGCCAGCAGTTACTCCCCCTCTAACTATGGCTACACCTTC

abundance: few
j_gene: TRBJ1-4
d_gene: TRBD1
v_gene: TRBV4-2
CDR3aa: CASSQGGGTGYEKLFF
CDR3nt: TGTGCCAGCAGCCAAGGGGGAGGGACAGGATATGAAAAACTGTTTTTT

abundance: .
j_gene: TRBJ2-7
d_gene: TRBD2
v_gene: TRBV25-1
CDR3aa: CASSQGTRTEQYF
CDR3nt: TGTGCCAGCAGTCAAGGGACTAGAACCGAGCAGTACTTC

abundance: .
j_gene: TRBJ1-1
d_gene: .
v_gene: TRBV6-1
CDR3aa: CASSPRGTNTEAFF
CDR3nt: TGTGCCAGCAGTCCGAGGGGCACGAACACTGAAGCTTTCTTT

abundance: .
j_gene: TRBJ2-7
d_gene: .
v_gene: TRBV29-1
CDR3aa: CSVEDSSHYEQYF
CDR3nt: TGCAGCGTTGAGGACAGCTCCCACTACGAGCAGTACTTC

abundance: .
j_gene: TRBJ2-2
d_gene: .
v_gene: TRBV25-1
CDR3aa: CASSEGVDRTNTGELFF
CDR3nt: TGTGCCAGCAGTGAAGGTGTTGATAGGACGAACACCGGGGAGCTGTTTTTT

abundance: .
j_gene: TRBJ1-3
d_gene: .
v_gene: TRBV28
CDR3aa: CASSPDSSGNTIYF
CDR3nt: TGTGCCAGCTCTCCTGACAGCTCTGGAAACACCATATATTTT

abundance: few
j_gene: TRBJ1-4
d_gene: .
v_gene: TRBV2
CDR3aa: CASSEFRSGGEKLFF
CDR3nt: TGTGCCAGCAGTGAATTCCGGTCAGGTGGTGAAAAACTGTTTTTT

abundance: .
j_gene: TRBJ2-5
d_gene: .
v_gene: TRBV7-9
CDR3aa: CASSTSEEETQYF
CDR3nt: TGTGCCAGCAGCACCAGCGAGGAAGAGACCCAGTACTTC

abundance: once
j_gene: TRBJ2-7
d_gene: .
v_gene: TRBV5-4
CDR3aa: CASSLVQDEQYF
CDR3nt: TGTGCCAGCAGCTTGGTGCAGGACGAGCAGTACTTC

abundance: .
j_gene: TRBJ2-7
d_gene: .
v_gene: TRBV11-2
CDR3aa: CASSYPWSAYEQYF
CDR3nt: TGTGCCAGCAGCTACCCATGGTCCGCCTACGAGCAGTACTTC

abundance: .
j_gene: TRBJ2-2
d_gene: .
v_gene: TRBV27
CDR3aa: CASSLAPNTGELFF
CDR3nt: TGTGCCAGCAGCCTAGCGCCTAACACCGGGGAGCTGTTTTTT

abundance: .
j_gene: TRBJ2-1
d_gene: .
v_gene: TRBV7-3
CDR3aa: CASSPGGGPWDEQFF
CDR3nt: TGTGCCAGCAGCCCAGGGGGAGGGCCTTGGGATGAGCAGTTCTTC

abundance: once
j_gene: TRBJ2-2
d_gene: TRBD2
v_gene: TRBV5-4
CDR3aa: CASRPAAGVIGELFF
CDR3nt: TGTGCCAGCAGACCAGCAGCGGGAGTTATCGGGGAGCTGTTTTTT

abundance: .
j_gene: TRBJ2-2
d_gene: .
v_gene: TRBV21-1
CDR3aa: CASSKGASAKNTGELFF
CDR3nt: TGTGCCAGCAGCAAAGGGGCAAGCGCAAAGAACACCGGGGAGCTGTTTTTT

abundance: .
j_gene: TRBJ1-6
d_gene: .
v_gene: TRBV7-2
CDR3aa: CASSLGAGLNSPLHF
CDR3nt: TGTGCCAGCAGCTTAGGGGCAGGACTTAATTCACCCCTCCACTTT

abundance: few
j_gene: TRBJ1-1
d_gene: .
v_gene: TRBV9
CDR3aa: CASSAGTPAEAFF
CDR3nt: TGTGCCAGCAGCGCCGGGACCCCTGCTGAAGCTTTCTTT

abundance: .
j_gene: TRBJ2-2
d_gene: TRBD1
v_gene: TRBV2
CDR3aa: CATLRADRGSAGELFF
CDR3nt: TGTGCCACCTTAAGGGCGGACAGGGGTTCGGCCGGGGAGCTGTTTTTT

abundance: .
j_gene: TRBJ1-1
d_gene: .
v_gene: TRBV7-2
CDR3aa: CASSLVEGVTEAFF
CDR3nt: TGTGCCAGCAGCTTAGTGGAGGGGGTCACTGAAGCTTTCTTT

abundance: .
j_gene: TRBJ1-2
d_gene: .
v_gene: TRBV30
CDR3aa: CACSGYDYGYTF
CDR3nt: TGTGCCTGCTCCGGGTATGACTATGGCTACACCTTC

abundance: .
j_gene: TRBJ2-5
d_gene: TRBD2
v_gene: TRBV10-3
CDR3aa: CASKLAENQETQYF
CDR3nt: TGTGCCAGCAAACTAGCGGAGAACCAAGAGACCCAGTACTTC

abundance: .
j_gene: TRBJ1-1
d_gene: .
v_gene: TRBV6-1
CDR3aa: CASSEEGPWRVMATEAFF
CDR3nt: TGTGCCAGCAGTGAAGAGGGCCCTTGGAGGGTGATGGCCACTGAAGCTTTCTTT

abundance: .
j_gene: TRBJ1-3
d_gene: .
v_gene: TRBV30
CDR3aa: CAWRESGNTIYF
CDR3nt: TGTGCCTGGAGAGAGTCTGGAAACACCATATATTTT

abundance: .
j_gene: TRBJ2-7
d_gene: .
v_gene: TRBV14
CDR3aa: CASSLDFYEQYF
CDR3nt: TGTGCCAGCAGCCTAGACTTTTACGAGCAGTACTTC

abundance: .
j_gene: TRBJ2-4
d_gene: .
v_gene: TRBV28
CDR3aa: CATEALAKNIQYF
CDR3nt: TGTGCCACCGAAGCGTTAGCCAAAAACATTCAGTACTTC

abundance: .
j_gene: TRBJ2-7
d_gene: TRBD1
v_gene: TRBV5-5
CDR3aa: CASSFRGPKEQYF
CDR3nt: TGTGCCAGCAGCTTCAGGGGGCCCAAGGAGCAGTACTTC

abundance: .
j_gene: TRBJ2-3
d_gene: .
v_gene: TRBV5-4
CDR3aa: CASSGARTTSTDTQYF
CDR3nt: TGTGCCAGCAGCGGGGCGAGGACAACTAGCACAGATACGCAGTATTTT

abundance: once
j_gene: TRBJ1-6
d_gene: .
v_gene: TRBV9
CDR3aa: CASSAKLMTDLSSYNSPLHF
CDR3nt: TGTGCCAGCAGCGCAAAACTGATGACGGATCTTAGCTCCTATAATTCACCCCTCCACTTT

abundance: .
j_gene: TRBJ1-5
d_gene: .
v_gene: TRBV6-5
CDR3aa: CASSYLGNSNQPQHF
CDR3nt: TGTGCCAGCAGTTACTTGGGCAATAGCAATCAGCCCCAGCATTTT

abundance: .
j_gene: TRBJ2-2
d_gene: TRBD1
v_gene: TRBV14
CDR3aa: CASSQWTGNTGELFF
CDR3nt: TGTGCCAGCAGCCAATGGACAGGGAACACCGGGGAGCTGTTTTTT

abundance: many
j_gene: TRBJ1-2
d_gene: TRBD1
v_gene: TRBV7-3
CDR3aa: CASSLDATGLYGYTF
CDR3nt: TGTGCCAGCAGCTTAGATGCGACAGGGCTTTATGGCTACACCTTC

abundance: .
j_gene: TRBJ1-2
d_gene: TRBD1
v_gene: TRBV5-1
CDR3aa: CASSLQGARNYGYTF
CDR3nt: TGCGCCAGCAGCTTACAGGGGGCTCGAAACTATGGCTACACCTTC

abundance: .
j_gene: TRBJ2-7
d_gene: .
v_gene: TRBV5-1
CDR3aa: CASSLWEGEQYF
CDR3nt: TGCGCCAGCAGCTTGTGGGAAGGAGAGCAGTACTTC

abundance: .
j_gene: TRBJ2-5
d_gene: .
v_gene: TRBV7-8
CDR3aa: CASSSQETQYF
CDR3nt: TGTGCCAGCAGCTCCCAAGAGACCCAGTACTTC